The entry below gives a single TCR beta chain sequence along with its context. Antigen specificity is unknown. The data were taken from a study of beta chain features in type 1 diabetes. Study outcomes and limitations: Moderately but significantly shorter TCRB CDR3s were found in Type 1 diabetes patients in all four CD4+ subsets.

This CDR3 comprises 15 residues. V was pared by 6 bases and J by 8 bases, with 13 bases of the junction left unmatched. Germline loops: CDR1 MDHEN, CDR2 SYDVKM. Expressed TCRB transcripts were sequenced, since all the RNA that had been isolated was reverse transcribed. The data were produced by immunoSEQ multiplex PCR, yet TCRdb's version contains in-frame clones alone and is incomplete. The sample contains roughly 150,000 clones, 7.8% of which appear only once. The chain recombines TRBV28 with TRBJ2-1; TRBD2 agrees at 7 bases. Sequenced: central memory CD4+ T cells from blood. The TCR was taken from a woman between 35 and 50 years old with type 1 diabetes. The CDR3 DNA follows: TGTGCCAGCAGAACGGCAGCGGAGGGGAGGGATGAGCAGTTCTTC. Translation: CASRTAAEGRDEQFF.